This T cell receptor (beta chain) was identified in a study of cytomegalovirus exposure and HLA in healthy donors. Overall study findings and caveats: Common viral pathogens seemed to be connected with several of the most significant clusters, according to a later analysis.

Germline loops: CDR1 LNHNV, CDR2 YYDKDF (reference sequence). Trimming cost V 0 bases and J 1 base, with 12 bases left between them. The CDR3 sequence is 16 residues long. For this clone: As yet, its antigen is unknown.

The PCR ran on 60 Vbeta and 13 Jbeta primers. Sequenced by immunoSEQ multiplex PCR; TCRdb stores in-frame clones only, minus some. The sample includes under 200,000 clones, less than 80% seen only once; the top ten take about 3.2%. The sample taken for sequencing was PBMCs. V and J are TRBV15 and TRBJ1-1; D unclear. This receptor was taken from a man aged 40-49 years in good health and CMV-seronegative. CDR3 coding DNA: TGTGCCACCAGCAGAGATCGTATCCGGGAGAACACTGAAGCTTTCTTT. This sequence encodes CATSRDRIRENTEAFF.